This TCR beta chain was identified in a study of T cell repertoires in cytomegalovirus infection. Study summary: Alongside well-studied HLA-B-restricted CMV epitopes, recently identified HLA-C-restricted CMV epitopes were also used. CMV infection together with matching HLA type was indicated by public TCR beta signatures.

Notes on the study in general: Totalled public TCR beta family frequency picked out people who carried CMV plus the relevant HLA. Dominant in the ex vivo response were TCR beta clonotypes restricted by HLA-C and specific for CMV.

Germline-derived CDR1 and CDR2 are LNHDA and SQIVND (reference sequence). The CDR3 is made up of 13 amino acids. J was trimmed by 7 bases and V by 5 bases; bases with no gene match: 4. This clonotype has more than one count but fewer than ten. Its specificity is not known. Each CDR3 protein is one row after TCRdb ran MiXCR on the reads. The data show a few hundred thousand distinct CDR3 sequences, with roughly 42% seen just once and around 44% held by the top ten. This sample comprised cultured PBMCs, obtained from culture after CMV antigen stimulation. The receptor was derived from a human donor in good health (CMV status not recorded). Some clones in this sample may be carry-over from other donors' samples. The chain combines TRBV19 with TRBJ1-2; 10 bases agree with TRBD1. CDR3 DNA: TGTGCCAGTAGTTGGGGACAGGGGACTGGCTACACCTTC. Translated: CASSWGQGTGYTF.